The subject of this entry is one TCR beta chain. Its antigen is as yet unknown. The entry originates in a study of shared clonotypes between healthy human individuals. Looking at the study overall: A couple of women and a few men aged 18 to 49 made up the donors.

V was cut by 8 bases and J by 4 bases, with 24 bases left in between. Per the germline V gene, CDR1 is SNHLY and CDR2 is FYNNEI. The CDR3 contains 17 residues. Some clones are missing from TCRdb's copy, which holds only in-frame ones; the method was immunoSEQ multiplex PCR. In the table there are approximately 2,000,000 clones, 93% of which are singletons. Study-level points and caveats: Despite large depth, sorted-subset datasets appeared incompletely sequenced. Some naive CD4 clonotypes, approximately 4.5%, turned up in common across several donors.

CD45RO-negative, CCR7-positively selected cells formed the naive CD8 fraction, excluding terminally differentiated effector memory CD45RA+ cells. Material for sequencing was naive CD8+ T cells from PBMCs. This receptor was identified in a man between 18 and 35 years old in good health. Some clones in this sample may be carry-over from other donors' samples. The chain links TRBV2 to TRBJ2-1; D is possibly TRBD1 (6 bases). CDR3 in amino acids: CASEWDSSEGVYNEQFF. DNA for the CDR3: TGTGCCAGCGAGTGGGATAGCTCAGAGGGGGTTTACAATGAGCAGTTCTTC.